Presented here are 22 T cell receptor beta chains from one specimen sequenced in a study of T-cell reconstitution after alpha-beta-depleted transplantation in children (dated by TCRdb to 2016 to 2018). According to the study, the label for this sample's treatment or condition signals: allogeneic hematopoietic cell transplantation with graft depleted of TCRalphabeta T cells and CD19 B cells. The library was obtained by PCR. Reads for this sample came from an Illumina HiSeq 2500. Molecular barcoding was employed in the preparation of TCR libraries, with unique molecular identifiers being used to normalize TCRbeta repertoire quantification. Through fastp at Q25 and MiXCR, TCRdb rebuilt clones from the public reads, retaining in-frame beta chains. CDR3 protein duplicates are merged, each entry listing the most common genes and DNA. A total of approximately 170,000 distinct CDR3 sequences appear in this sample, over 8.5% of them only once. The ten largest clonotypes hold around 14% of the sample.

Sequenced here: PBMCs, sampled before TCRalphabeta/CD19-depleted stem cell transplant. The receptors stem from a boy aged 2 to 10 with acute myeloid leukemia, due to receive a stem cell transplant.

This clonotype was seen repeatedly, ten times or more. The chain employs TRBV4-1 and TRBJ2-7, with 9 nucleotides matching TRBD1. The germline CDR1 and CDR2 sequences are MGHRA and YSYEKL. Germline trimming cut 4 bases from V and 4 bases from J; bases unmatched to any gene: 8. The CDR3 sequence is 15 residues long. CDR3 nucleotides: TGCGCCAGCAGCCCCATAACAGGGGGCTGGTACGAGCAGTACTTC. Translation: CASSPITGGWYEQYF.

This clonotype was recorded many times. The chain carries TRBV6-5 and TRBJ2-2; D tentatively reads TRBD1 or TRBD2 (6 bases each). V was clipped by 6 bases and J by 5 bases, with 16 bases between them. CDR3 length: 15 amino acids. Germline lookup yields CDR1 MNHEY and CDR2 SVGAGI. This CDR3 is CASSLYGGGTGELFF. The CDR3 DNA reads TGTGCCAGCAGCTTATACGGGGGCGGGACCGGGGAGCTGTTTTTT.

This clonotype was seen ten or more times. This chain connects TRBV3-1 to TRBJ2-3; no firm D call. Germline loops: CDR1 LGHDT, CDR2 YNNKEL (reference sequence). Trimming stripped 4 bases from V and 1 base from J, with 15 bases between. This CDR3 is built from 16 residues. The DNA of the CDR3 is TGTGCCAGCAGCCGCCGGGCCGTTGCTGGCACAGATACGCAGTATTTT. Its translation: CASSRRAVAGTDTQYF.

In this sample, this clonotype turned up many times. The J gene is TRBJ2-7, the V gene TRBV6-1; D possibly corresponds to TRBD1 (6 bases). The CDR3 is 12 residues long. CDR1 is MNHNS and CDR2 is SASEGT in the germline V gene. V was clipped by 4 bases and J by 3 bases, with 7 bases between them. The CDR3 DNA is TGTGCCAGCAGTGTACAGGGCTACGAGCAGTACGTC. Amino acid sequence: CASSVQGYEQYV.

This clonotype was counted a few times. The chain employs TRBV6-5 and TRBJ1-1; D gene ambiguous. The germline gives CDR1 MNHEY, CDR2 SVGAGI. The V end was cut by 2 bases, the J end by 1 base, with 8 bases between. This CDR3 is 14 amino acids long. The CDR3 DNA is TGTGCCAGCAGTTACCCACAGAAGAACACTGAAGCTTTCTTT. Protein: CASSYPQKNTEAFF.

At least ten counts were recorded for this clonotype. The chain has TRBV10-3 and TRBJ2-1; 11 bases line up with TRBD2. The CDR3 runs to 18 residues. Germline V gene sequence: CDR1 ENHRY, CDR2 SYGVKD. J gave up 0 bases and V 3 bases, and 7 bases lay outside the gene matches. The CDR3 DNA reads TGTGCCATCAGTGACCGACTAGCGGGGTTTAGCTCCTACAATGAGCAGTTCTTC. Translation: CAISDRLAGFSSYNEQFF.

This clonotype was counted a single time. This may stem from a read error, because a much larger clone lies one nucleotide away. The chain joins TRBV7-2 to TRBJ2-1; 8 nucleotides agree with TRBD2. Per germline, CDR1 SGHTA and CDR2 FQGNSA. The CDR3 is 16 amino acids. J gave up 0 bases and V 5 bases, and 6 bases lay outside the gene matches. The CDR3 region is CASSVLSGSSYNEQFF. CDR3 bases: TGTGCCAGCAGCGTCTTAAGCGGGAGCTCCTACAATGAGCAGTTCTTC.

This clonotype showed up many times. This chain connects TRBV29-1 to TRBJ2-2; D uncertain. Germline V gene lookup returns CDR1 SQVTM and CDR2 ANQGSEA. Trimming took off 1 base at V and 4 bases at J, with 4 bases between the two ends. The CDR3 covers 12 residues. The CDR3 region is CSVEGFTGELFF. CDR3 nucleotide sequence: TGCAGCGTTGAAGGGTTCACCGGGGAGCTGTTTTTT.

This clonotype has at least ten counts. The genes are TRBV12-3 or TRBV12-4 and TRBJ2-3; 11 positions match TRBD2. With 10 bases clipped from V and 2 bases from J, the junction kept 8 bases outside the gene matches. CDR3 length: 15 residues. The CDR3: CATSTSGGTTDTQYF. In DNA form, the CDR3 reads TGTGCCACATCAACTAGCGGGGGAACCACAGATACGCAGTATTTT.

This clonotype has just one count. This may be a read error, as it is one base from a much larger clone. This chain joins TRBV7-3 and TRBJ1-6, with D perhaps TRBD1 (5 bases). The CDR3 covers 15 residues. V was cut by 7 bases and J by 6 bases, with 16 bases left in between. Germline V CDR1 and CDR2: SGHTA, FQGTGA. CDR3 loop: CASNVTPGPNSPLHF. DNA for the CDR3: TGTGCCAGCAACGTGACGCCGGGACCTAATTCACCCCTCCACTTT.

The sample holds many counts of this clonotype. This sequence joins TRBV6-5 and TRBJ1-4; no definite D call. The V and J ends lost 4 bases and 5 bases respectively, with 5 bases between them. The germline gives CDR1 MNHEY, CDR2 SVGAGI. The CDR3 totals 12 residues. The CDR3: CASSSLNEKLFF. The CDR3 coding sequence is TGTGCCAGCAGTTCGCTAAATGAAAAACTGTTTTTT.

Many counts were recorded for this clonotype. This chain connects TRBV18 to TRBJ2-2; TRBD2 aligns across 8 bases. Germline-derived CDR1 and CDR2 are KGHSH and LQKENI. This CDR3 has 16 amino acids. Unmatched junction bases numbered 10, after V lost 6 bases and J lost 4 bases. CDR3 sequence: CASSPLRLALTGELFF. CDR3 DNA sequence: TGTGCCAGCTCTCCATTACGACTAGCGCTCACCGGGGAGCTGTTTTTT.

The gene calls are TRBV7-8 and TRBJ1-3, with D tentatively TRBD1 (6 bases). The germline V gene has CDR1 SGHVS and CDR2 FQNEAQ. V was cut by 5 bases and J by 2 bases, with 19 bases left in between. This CDR3 is built from 17 residues. In nucleotides, the CDR3 is TGTGCCAGCAGCCAAAAATGGTACAGGGAAGCTGGAAACACCATATATTTT. Amino acids: CASSQKWYREAGNTIYF.

This clonotype has at least ten counts. This chain connects TRBV15 to TRBJ2-1; the D gene is possibly TRBD2 (5 bases). Germline V lookup: CDR1 LNHNV, CDR2 YYDKDF (reference sequence). This CDR3 region has 15 residues. Trimming pared 2 bases from V and 4 bases from J, leaving 12 bases between. Here the CDR3 DNA reads TGTGCCACCAGCAGAATCGGAGGCTCTTACAATGAGCAGTTCTTC. This codes for CATSRIGGSYNEQFF.

This clonotype showed up many times. V and J are TRBV5-1 and TRBJ2-3; TRBD2 matches 7 bases. Germline trimming cut 2 bases from V and 0 bases from J; bases unmatched to any gene: 3. Germline lookup yields CDR1 SGHRS and CDR2 YFSETQ. The CDR3 length is 15 residues. The CDR3 nucleotides read TGCGCCAGCAGCTTTTTAGCGGGCAGCACAGATACGCAGTATTTT. It specifies CASSFLAGSTDTQYF. Full variable domain (missing parts from reference TRBV5-1 and TRBJ2-3): KAGVTQTPRYLIKTRGQQVTLSCSPISGHRSVSWYQQTPGQGLQFLFEYFSETQRNKGNFPGRFSGRQFSNSRSEMNVSTLELGDSALYLCASSFLAGSTDTQYFGPGTRLTVL.

This clonotype was observed many times. This chain uses TRBV19 with TRBJ1-5; D is undetermined. With 6 bases removed from V and 4 bases from J, the gap between germline ends came to 13 bases. The CDR3 extends over 14 amino acids. CDR1 is LNHDA and CDR2 is SQIVND in the germline V gene (reference sequence). CDR3 bases: TGTGCCAGTAGCTATGGACGAGGGAATCAGCCCCAGCATTTT. Residues: CASSYGRGNQPQHF.

This clonotype has a count of ten or more. The CDR3 DNA is TGTGCCAGCAGTTACGGGACTAGCGGGGGACAAGAGACCCAGTACTTC. Its protein product is CASSYGTSGGQETQYF. V usage is TRBV6-5 and J usage is TRBJ2-5; 14 nucleotides match TRBD2. This CDR3 has 16 residues. V dropped 2 bases and J dropped 2; count of bases not matched to a gene: 1. The germline CDR1 and CDR2 sequences are MNHEY and SVGAGI.

This clonotype showed up many times. This chain uses TRBV5-6 with TRBJ2-1; 9 bases map to TRBD2. V dropped 1 base and J dropped 2; count of bases not matched to a gene: 7. CDR1 is SGHDT and CDR2 is YYEEEE in the germline V gene. This CDR3 contains 17 residues. CDR3 nucleotides: TGTGCCAGCAGCTTGAGGGGGGTAGCGGGAGCCTACAATGAGCAGTTCTTC. Translated: CASSLRGVAGAYNEQFF.

The sample holds many counts of this clonotype. The chain couples TRBV29-1 to TRBJ2-5, with 9 bases fitting TRBD1. Unmatched junction bases numbered 6, after V lost 6 bases and J lost 4 bases. Looked up from germline, CDR1 is SQVTM and CDR2 is ANQGSEA. There are 13 residues in the CDR3. CDR3 DNA: TGCAGCGTGCCCGACAGGGGGAGAGAGACCCAGTACTTC. It is translated as CSVPDRGRETQYF.

The chain recombines TRBV11-2 with TRBJ2-1, with TRBD1 matching over 8 bases. The CDR3 is 15 amino acids. Germline CDR1 SGHAT, CDR2 FQNNGV. Trimming at V came to 0 bases and at J to 8 bases, leaving 6 bases not matched to a gene. CDR3 region: CASSLDRTGFHEQFF. In DNA form, the CDR3 reads TGTGCCAGCAGCTTAGATAGGACAGGGTTCCATGAGCAGTTCTTC.

This chain links TRBV10-2 with TRBJ2-7; 7 nucleotides line up with TRBD2. The ends lost 5 bases at V and 4 bases at J; junction bases unmatched: 2. The CDR3 loop spans 12 amino acids. Germline values: CDR1 WSHSY, CDR2 SAAADI. CDR3 bases: TGCGCCAGCAGTAGCGGGGTATACGAGCAGTACGTC. Its translation is CASSSGVYEQYV.

This clonotype was observed many times. V is TRBV5-6 and J is TRBJ2-2; TRBD1 is a possible D gene (6 bases). V was cut by 2 bases and J by 6 bases, with 20 bases left in between. The CDR3 is 17 residues long. Germline CDR1 is SGHDT and CDR2 is YYEEEE. The CDR3 reads CASSLPGTSIVAGELFF. DNA for the CDR3: TGTGCCAGCAGCTTACCCGGGACATCGATTGTGGCCGGGGAGCTGTTTTTT.